This T cell receptor beta chain was captured in a study of a mutant IDH1 vaccine in newly diagnosed glioma. Across the whole study: Patients arrived already treated with radiotherapy, temozolomide, or both, most having had both.

Sequenced by immunoSEQ multiplex PCR; TCRdb stores in-frame clones only, minus some. The sample carries 25,000 to 30,000 clones, approximately 82% recorded once. Concerning this clone: Its specificity is not known.

The germline V gene has CDR1 MGHRA and CDR2 YSYEKL. Trimming pared 4 bases from V and 8 bases from J, leaving 17 bases between. This CDR3 is 15 amino acids long. The time point: week 23, last vaccination. With topical imiquimod, each dose of the vaccine consisted of 300 ug of mutant IDH1 20-mer peptide. This sample comprised PBMCs, obtained from a glioma patient whose treatment included an IDH1 peptide vaccine. The chain employs TRBV4-1 and TRBJ1-4; D call uncertain. The source of this sequence is a woman younger than 45 with glioma. The CDR3 region is CASSPSETWREKLFF. As DNA, the CDR3 is TGCGCCAGCAGCCCGAGCGAGACCTGGCGCGAAAAACTGTTTTTT.